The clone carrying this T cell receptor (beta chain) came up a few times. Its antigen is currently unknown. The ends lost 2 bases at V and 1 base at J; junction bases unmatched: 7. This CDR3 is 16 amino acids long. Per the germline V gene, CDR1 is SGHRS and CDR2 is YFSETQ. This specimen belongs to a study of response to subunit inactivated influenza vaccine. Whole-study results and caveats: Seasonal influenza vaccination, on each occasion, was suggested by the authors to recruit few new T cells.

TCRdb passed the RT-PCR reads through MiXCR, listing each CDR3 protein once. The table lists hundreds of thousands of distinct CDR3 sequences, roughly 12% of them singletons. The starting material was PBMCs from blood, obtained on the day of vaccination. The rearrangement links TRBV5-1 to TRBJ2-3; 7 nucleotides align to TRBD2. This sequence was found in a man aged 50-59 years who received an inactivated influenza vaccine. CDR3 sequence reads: CASSFGSGVGTDTQYF. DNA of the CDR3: TGCGCCAGCAGCTTCGGAAGCGGGGTTGGCACAGATACGCAGTATTTT.